The clone carrying this TCR beta chain was recorded at least ten times. Its antigen is still unknown. TCR beta CDR3 amplification from genomic DNA was performed by two-round multiplex PCR. It was primers specific to each TRBV and TRBJ gene that first-round PCR used. Via MiXCR, TCRdb re-called the multiplex PCR reads, giving one row per CDR3 protein. The top ten hold approximately 40% of the sample, which has 15,000 or so distinct CDR3 sequences, more than 35% seen once. This entry is derived from a study of prognosis after radiotherapy for stage I lung cancer. For the study at large: In the span from early 2018 to January 2019, stage I non-small cell lung cancer patients were enrolled. In 3 to 5 fractions, radiotherapy was administered as SBRT with a biologically effective dose of at least 100 Gy.

Peripheral blood samples of 4.5 to 6.5 milliliters were drawn at each of two time points. This CDR3 has 13 amino acids. The germline V and J ends were trimmed by 2 bases and 4 bases, with 8 bases remaining between them. CDR1 is SGHDN, CDR2 FVKESK, per germline. Study findings and constraints: Shannon entropy after stereotactic body radiation therapy was lower in patients who developed distant metastases.

The chain is built from TRBV14 and TRBJ1-2, with a possible D match to TRBD1 (5 bases). The clonotype was recovered from a donor over 45 with non-small cell lung cancer. Source: PBMCs, taken before or after stereotactic body radiation therapy (not recorded which). The CDR3 loop reads CASSQTDSYGYTF. The CDR3 nucleotides read TGTGCCAGCAGCCAAACCGACAGCTATGGCTACACCTTC.